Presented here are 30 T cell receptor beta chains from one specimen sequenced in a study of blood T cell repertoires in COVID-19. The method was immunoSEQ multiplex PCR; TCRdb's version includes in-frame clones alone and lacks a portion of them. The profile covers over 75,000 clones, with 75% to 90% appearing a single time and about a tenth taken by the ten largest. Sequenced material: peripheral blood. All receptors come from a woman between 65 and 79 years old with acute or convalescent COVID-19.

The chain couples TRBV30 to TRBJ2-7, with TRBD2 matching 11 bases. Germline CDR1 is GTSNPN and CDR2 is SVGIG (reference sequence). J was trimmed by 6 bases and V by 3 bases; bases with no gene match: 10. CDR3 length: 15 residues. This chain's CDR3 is CAWSASSGRVGEQYF. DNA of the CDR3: TGTGCCTGGAGCGCAAGTAGCGGGAGGGTTGGCGAGCAGTACTTC.

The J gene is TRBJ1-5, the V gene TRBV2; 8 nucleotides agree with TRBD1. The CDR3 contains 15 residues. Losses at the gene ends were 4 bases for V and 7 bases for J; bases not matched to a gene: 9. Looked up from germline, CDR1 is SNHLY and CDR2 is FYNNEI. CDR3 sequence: CASSGGQGGRQPQHF. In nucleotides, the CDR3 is TGTGCCAGCAGTGGTGGACAGGGAGGTCGGCAGCCCCAGCATTTT.

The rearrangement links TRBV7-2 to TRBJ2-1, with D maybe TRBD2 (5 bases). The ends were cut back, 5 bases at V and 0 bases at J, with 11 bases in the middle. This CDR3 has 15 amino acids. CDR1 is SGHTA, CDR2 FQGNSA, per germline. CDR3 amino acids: CASSRGRSSYNEQFF. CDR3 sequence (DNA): TGTGCCAGCAGCCGCGGGCGCAGCTCCTACAATGAGCAGTTCTTC.

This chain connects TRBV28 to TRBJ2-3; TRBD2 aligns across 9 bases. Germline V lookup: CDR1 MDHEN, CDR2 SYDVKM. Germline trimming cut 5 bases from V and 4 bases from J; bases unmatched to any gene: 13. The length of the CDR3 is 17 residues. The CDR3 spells CASSPPWGAGGADTQYF. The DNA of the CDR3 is TGTGCCAGCAGTCCCCCGTGGGGGGCGGGAGGGGCAGATACGCAGTATTTT.

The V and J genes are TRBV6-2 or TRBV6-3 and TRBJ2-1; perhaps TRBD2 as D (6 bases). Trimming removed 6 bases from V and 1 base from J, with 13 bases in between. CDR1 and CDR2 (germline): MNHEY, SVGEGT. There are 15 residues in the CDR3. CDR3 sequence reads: CASSPLGGSYNEQFF. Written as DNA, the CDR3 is TGTGCCAGCAGCCCACTCGGGGGTTCCTACAATGAGCAGTTCTTC.

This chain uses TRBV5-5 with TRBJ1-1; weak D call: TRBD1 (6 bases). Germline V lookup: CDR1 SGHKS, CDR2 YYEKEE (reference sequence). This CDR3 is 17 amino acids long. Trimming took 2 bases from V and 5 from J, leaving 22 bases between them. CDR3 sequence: CASSFVSGWQGKTEAFF. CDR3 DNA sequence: TGTGCCAGCAGCTTTGTTTCTGGGTGGCAGGGGAAAACTGAAGCTTTCTTT.

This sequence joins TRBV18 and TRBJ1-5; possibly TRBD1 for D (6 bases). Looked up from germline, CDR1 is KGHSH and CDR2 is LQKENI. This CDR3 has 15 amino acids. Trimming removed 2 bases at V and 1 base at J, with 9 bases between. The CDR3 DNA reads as TGTGCCAGCTCACCAGGACAGCCCAGCAATCAGCCCCAGCATTTT. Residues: CASSPGQPSNQPQHF.

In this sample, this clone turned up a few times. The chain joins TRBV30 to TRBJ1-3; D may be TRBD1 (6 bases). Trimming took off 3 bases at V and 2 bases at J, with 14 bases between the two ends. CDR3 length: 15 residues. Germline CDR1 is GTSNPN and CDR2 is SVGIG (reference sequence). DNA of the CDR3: TGTGCCTGGAGCGCCGGGGACAAGCCTGGAAACACCATATATTTT. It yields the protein CAWSAGDKPGNTIYF.

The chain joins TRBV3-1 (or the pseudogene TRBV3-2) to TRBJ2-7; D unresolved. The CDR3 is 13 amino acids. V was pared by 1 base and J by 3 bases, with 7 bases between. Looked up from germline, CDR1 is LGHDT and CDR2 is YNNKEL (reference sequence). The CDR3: CASSQAPGYEQYF. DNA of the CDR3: TGTGCCAGCAGCCAAGCCCCAGGCTACGAGCAGTACTTC.

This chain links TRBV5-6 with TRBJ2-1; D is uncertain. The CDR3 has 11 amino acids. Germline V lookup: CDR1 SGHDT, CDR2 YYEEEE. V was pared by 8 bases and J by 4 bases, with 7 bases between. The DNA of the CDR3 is TGTGCCAGTGAACGGTACAATGAGCAGTTCTTC. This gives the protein CASERYNEQFF.

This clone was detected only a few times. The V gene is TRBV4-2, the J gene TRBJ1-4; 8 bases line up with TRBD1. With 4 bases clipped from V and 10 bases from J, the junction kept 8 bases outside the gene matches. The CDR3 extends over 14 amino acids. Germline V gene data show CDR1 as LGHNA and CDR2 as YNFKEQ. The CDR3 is CASSPGQGLGKLFF. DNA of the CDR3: TGTGCCAGCAGCCCCGGACAGGGTTTGGGAAAACTGTTTTTT.

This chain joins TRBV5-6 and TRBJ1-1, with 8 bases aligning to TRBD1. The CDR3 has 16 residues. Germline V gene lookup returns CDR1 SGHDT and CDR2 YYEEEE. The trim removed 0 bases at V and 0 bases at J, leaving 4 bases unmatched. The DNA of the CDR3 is TGTGCCAGCAGCTTGGGACAGGGGACTATGAACACTGAAGCTTTCTTT. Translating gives CASSLGQGTMNTEAFF.

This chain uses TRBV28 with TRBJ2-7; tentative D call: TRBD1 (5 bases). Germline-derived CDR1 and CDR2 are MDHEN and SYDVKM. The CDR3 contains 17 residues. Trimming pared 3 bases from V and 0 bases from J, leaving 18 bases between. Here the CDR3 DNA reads TGTGCCAGCAGTTTGACCACCGCCGACAGATTCTCCTACGAGCAGTACTTC. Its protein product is CASSLTTADRFSYEQYF.

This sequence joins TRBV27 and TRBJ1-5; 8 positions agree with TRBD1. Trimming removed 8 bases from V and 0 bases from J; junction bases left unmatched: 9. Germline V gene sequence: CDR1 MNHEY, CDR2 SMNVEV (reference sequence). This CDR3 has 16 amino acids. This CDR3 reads CASPDRDHYSNQPQHF. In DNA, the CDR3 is TGTGCCAGCCCGGACAGGGATCATTATAGCAATCAGCCCCAGCATTTT.

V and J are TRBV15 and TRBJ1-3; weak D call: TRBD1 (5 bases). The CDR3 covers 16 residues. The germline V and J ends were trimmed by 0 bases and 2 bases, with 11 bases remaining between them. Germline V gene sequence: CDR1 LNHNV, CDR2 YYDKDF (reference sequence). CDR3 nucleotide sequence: TGTGCCACCAGCAGAGATCGGACATATCCTGGAAACACCATATATTTT. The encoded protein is CATSRDRTYPGNTIYF.

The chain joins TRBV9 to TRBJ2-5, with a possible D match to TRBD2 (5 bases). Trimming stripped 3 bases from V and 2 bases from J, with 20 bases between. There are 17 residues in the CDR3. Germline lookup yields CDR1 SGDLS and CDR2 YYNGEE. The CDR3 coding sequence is TGTGCCAGCAGCGCTTCTAGTTGGAACAGCGGACAAGAGACCCAGTACTTC. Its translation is CASSASSWNSGQETQYF.

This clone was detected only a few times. DNA of the CDR3: TGTGCCAGCAGCCCCACAGGGTTCAATCAGCCCCAGCATTTT. Amino acid sequence: CASSPTGFNQPQHF. The rearrangement uses TRBV3-1 (or the pseudogene TRBV3-2) and TRBJ1-5, with a weak D call TRBD1 (6 bases). The CDR3 is 14 residues long. V dropped 4 bases and J dropped 3 bases, with 10 bases sitting between them. The germline CDR1 and CDR2 sequences are LGHDT and YNNKEL (reference sequence).

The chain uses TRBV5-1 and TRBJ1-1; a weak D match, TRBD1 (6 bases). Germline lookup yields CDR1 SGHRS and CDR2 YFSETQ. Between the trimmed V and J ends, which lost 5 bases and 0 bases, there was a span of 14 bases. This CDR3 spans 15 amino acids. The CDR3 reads CASRRGGGMNTEAFF. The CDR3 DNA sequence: TGCGCCAGCAGAAGGGGGGGCGGGATGAACACTGAAGCTTTCTTT.

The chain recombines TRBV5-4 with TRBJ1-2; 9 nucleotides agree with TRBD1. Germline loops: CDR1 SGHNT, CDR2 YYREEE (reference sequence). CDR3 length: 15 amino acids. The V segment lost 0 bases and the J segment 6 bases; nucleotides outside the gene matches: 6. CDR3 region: CASSLEQGALHGYTF. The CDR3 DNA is TGTGCCAGCAGCTTGGAACAGGGGGCGCTTCATGGCTACACCTTC.

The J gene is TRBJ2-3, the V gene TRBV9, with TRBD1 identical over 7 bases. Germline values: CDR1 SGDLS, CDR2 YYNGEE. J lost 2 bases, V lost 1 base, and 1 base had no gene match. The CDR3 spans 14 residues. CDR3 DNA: TGTGCCAGCAGCGTAACAGGGGTCACAGATACGCAGTATTTT. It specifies CASSVTGVTDTQYF.

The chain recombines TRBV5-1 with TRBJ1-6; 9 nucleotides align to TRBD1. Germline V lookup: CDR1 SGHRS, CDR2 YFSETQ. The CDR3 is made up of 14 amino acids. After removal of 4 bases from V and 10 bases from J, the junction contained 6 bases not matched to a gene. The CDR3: CASSPGDRASPLHF. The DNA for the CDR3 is TGCGCCAGCAGCCCTGGGGACAGGGCCTCACCCCTCCACTTT.

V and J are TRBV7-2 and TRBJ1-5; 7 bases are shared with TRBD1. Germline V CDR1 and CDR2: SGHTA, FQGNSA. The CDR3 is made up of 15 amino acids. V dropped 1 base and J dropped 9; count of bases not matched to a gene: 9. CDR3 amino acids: CASSLVGQSVGPQHF. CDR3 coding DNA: TGTGCCAGCAGCTTAGTGGGACAGTCTGTCGGGCCCCAGCATTTT.

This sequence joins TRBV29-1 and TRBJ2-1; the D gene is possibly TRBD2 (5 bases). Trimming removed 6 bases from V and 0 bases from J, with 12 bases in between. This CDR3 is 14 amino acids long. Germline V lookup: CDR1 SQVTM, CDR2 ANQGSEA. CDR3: CSVVTRSSYNEQFF. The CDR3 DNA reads TGCAGCGTCGTCACTAGAAGCTCCTACAATGAGCAGTTCTTC.

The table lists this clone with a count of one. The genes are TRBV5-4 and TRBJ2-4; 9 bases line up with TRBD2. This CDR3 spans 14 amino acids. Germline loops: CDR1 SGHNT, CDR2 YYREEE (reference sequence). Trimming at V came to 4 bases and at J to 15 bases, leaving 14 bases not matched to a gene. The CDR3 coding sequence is TGTGCCAGCAGCGGTTCTCCTAGCGGGAAAGTTTGGTACTTC. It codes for CASSGSPSGKVWYF.

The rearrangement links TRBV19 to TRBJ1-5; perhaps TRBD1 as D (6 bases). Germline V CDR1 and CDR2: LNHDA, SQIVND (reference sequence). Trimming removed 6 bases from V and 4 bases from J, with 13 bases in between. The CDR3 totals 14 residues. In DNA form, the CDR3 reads TGTGCCAGTAGCTCGGACAGTTTGAATCAGCCCCAGCATTTT. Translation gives CASSSDSLNQPQHF. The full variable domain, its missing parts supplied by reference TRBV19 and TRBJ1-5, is DGGITQSPKYLFRKEGQNVTLSCEQNLNHDAMYWYRQDPGQGLRLIYYSQIVNDFQKGDIAEGYSVSREKKESFPLTVTSAQKNPTAFYLCASSSDSLNQPQHFGDGTRLSIL.

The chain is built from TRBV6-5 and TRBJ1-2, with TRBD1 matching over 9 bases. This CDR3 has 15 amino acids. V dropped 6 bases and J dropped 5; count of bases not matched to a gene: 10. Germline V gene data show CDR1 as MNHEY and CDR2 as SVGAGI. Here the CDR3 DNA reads TGTGCCAGCAGCCTGGGACAGGGCTTTCGATATGGCTACACCTTC. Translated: CASSLGQGFRYGYTF.

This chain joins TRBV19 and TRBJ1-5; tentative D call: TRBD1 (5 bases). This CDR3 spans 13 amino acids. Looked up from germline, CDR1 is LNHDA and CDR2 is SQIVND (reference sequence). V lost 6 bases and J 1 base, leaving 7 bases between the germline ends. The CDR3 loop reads CASRRDSNQPQHF. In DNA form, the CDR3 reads TGTGCCAGTAGGCGGGACAGCAATCAGCCCCAGCATTTT.

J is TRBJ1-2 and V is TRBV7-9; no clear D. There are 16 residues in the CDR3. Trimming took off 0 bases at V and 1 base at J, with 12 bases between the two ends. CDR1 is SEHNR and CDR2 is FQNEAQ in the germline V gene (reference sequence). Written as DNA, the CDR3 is TGTGCCAGCAGCTTAGCGGAGGCAGGATTTAACTATGGCTACACCTTC. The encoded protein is CASSLAEAGFNYGYTF.

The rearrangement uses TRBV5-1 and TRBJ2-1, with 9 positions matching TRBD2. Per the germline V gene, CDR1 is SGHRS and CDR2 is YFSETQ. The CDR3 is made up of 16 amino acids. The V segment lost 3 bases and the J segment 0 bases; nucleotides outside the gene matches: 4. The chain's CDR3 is CASSSLAGSSYNEQFF. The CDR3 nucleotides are TGCGCCAGCAGCTCCCTAGCGGGGAGCTCCTACAATGAGCAGTTCTTC.

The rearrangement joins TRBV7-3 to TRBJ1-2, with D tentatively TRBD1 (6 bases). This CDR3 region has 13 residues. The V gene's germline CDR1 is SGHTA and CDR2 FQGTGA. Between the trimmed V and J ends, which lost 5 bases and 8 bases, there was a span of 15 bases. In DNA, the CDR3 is TGTGCCAGCAGCCCCTCAGGGGCCGGCGGCTACACCTTC. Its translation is CASSPSGAGGYTF.